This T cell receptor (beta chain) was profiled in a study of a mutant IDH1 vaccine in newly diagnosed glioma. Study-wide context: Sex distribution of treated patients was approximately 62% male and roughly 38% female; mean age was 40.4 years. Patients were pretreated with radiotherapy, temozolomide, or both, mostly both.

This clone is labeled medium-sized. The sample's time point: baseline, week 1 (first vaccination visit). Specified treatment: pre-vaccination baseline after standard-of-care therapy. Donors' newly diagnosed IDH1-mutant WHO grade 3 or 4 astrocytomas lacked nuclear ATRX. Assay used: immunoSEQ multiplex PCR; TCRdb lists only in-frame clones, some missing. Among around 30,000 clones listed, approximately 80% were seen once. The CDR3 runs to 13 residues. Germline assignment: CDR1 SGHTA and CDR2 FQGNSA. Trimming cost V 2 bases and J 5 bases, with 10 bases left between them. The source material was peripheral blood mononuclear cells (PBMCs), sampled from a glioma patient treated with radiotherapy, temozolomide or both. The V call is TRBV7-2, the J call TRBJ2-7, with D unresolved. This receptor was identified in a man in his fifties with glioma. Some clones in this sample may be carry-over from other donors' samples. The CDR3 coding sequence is TGTGCCAGCAGCTTAAGCGTGGCCCACGAGCAGTACTTC. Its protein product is CASSLSVAHEQYF.